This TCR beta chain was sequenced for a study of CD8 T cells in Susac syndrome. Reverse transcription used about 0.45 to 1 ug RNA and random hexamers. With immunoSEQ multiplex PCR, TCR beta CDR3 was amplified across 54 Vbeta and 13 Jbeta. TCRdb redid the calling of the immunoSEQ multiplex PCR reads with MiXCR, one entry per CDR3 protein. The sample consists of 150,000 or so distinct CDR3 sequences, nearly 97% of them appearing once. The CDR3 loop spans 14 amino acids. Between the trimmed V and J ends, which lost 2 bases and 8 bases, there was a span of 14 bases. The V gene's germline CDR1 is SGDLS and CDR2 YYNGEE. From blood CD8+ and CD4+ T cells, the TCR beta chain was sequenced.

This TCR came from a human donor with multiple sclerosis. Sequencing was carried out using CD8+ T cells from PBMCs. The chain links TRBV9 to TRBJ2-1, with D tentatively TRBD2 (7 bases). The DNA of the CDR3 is TGTGCCAGCAGCGTCGGAGGGGGGGCGGATGAGCAGTTCTTC. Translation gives CASSVGGGADEQFF.